This TCR beta chain was recovered during a study of blood T cell repertoires in COVID-19. At the level of the study: PBMCs, B-cell-depleted T cells, or T cells were the source of the cDNA or gDNA that made up the material.

Assay used: immunoSEQ multiplex PCR; TCRdb lists only in-frame clones, some missing. This table holds fewer than 350,000 clones, about 91% found once. Germline V gives CDR1 MNHEY, CDR2 SMNVEV (reference sequence). V lost 4 bases to trimming and J lost 3 bases, with 12 bases between them. CDR3 length: 14 amino acids. The clonotype was recovered from a woman in her thirties with COVID-19, enrolled during active disease. The V gene is TRBV27, the J gene TRBJ1-2; D gene unclear. Source material: peripheral blood. The CDR3 sequence is CASSSGEGYYGYTF. The DNA of the CDR3 is TGTGCCAGCAGTTCCGGGGAGGGCTACTATGGCTACACCTTC.